This passage covers 25 T cell receptor beta chains from one sample sequenced in a study of T cells after yellow fever vaccination. One entry per CDR3 protein results from TCRdb running MiXCR on the 5' RACE reads. The profile shows about 130,000 distinct CDR3 sequences, about 8.2% of them singletons. Specimen: CD8+ T cells sorted from PBMCs, collected on the day of the yellow fever booster vaccination. The receptors shown here come from a man aged 18 to 29 who received the YFV17D yellow fever vaccine.

This clonotype was counted a few times. The chain employs TRBV11-3 and TRBJ2-1; 12 bases align to TRBD1. Germline V CDR1 and CDR2: SGHNT, YENEEA. The CDR3 sequence is 14 residues long. With V trimmed by 5 bases and J by 7 bases, 3 bases remained unmatched. The CDR3 DNA follows: TGTGCCAGCAGCCGGGACAGGGGGCTAAATGAGCAGTTCTTC. Translating gives CASSRDRGLNEQFF.

This clonotype has just a few counts. CDR3 bases: TGTGCCAGCAGCCAAGATGGATCCCGAGCCCACTACAATGAGCAGTTCTTC. Translated: CASSQDGSRAHYNEQFF. V usage is TRBV3-1 and J usage is TRBJ2-1; no clear D. V was pared by 0 bases and J by 3 bases, with 15 bases between. The CDR3 has 17 residues. Germline V lookup: CDR1 LGHDT, CDR2 YNNKEL (reference sequence).

This clonotype was detected a few times. The genes are TRBV4-3 and TRBJ2-7, with a weak D call TRBD1 (5 bases). This CDR3 spans 15 amino acids. The V and J ends lost 0 bases and 0 bases respectively, with 9 bases between them. Germline CDR1 and CDR2: LGHNA and YSLEER. Here the CDR3 reads CASSQDSGPSYEQYF. The CDR3 nucleotides are TGCGCCAGCAGCCAAGATTCAGGGCCCTCCTACGAGCAGTACTTC.

The V gene is TRBV7-2, the J gene TRBJ2-3, with 8 positions matching TRBD1. The germline gives CDR1 SGHTA, CDR2 FQGNSA. This CDR3 region has 16 residues. The trim removed 5 bases at V and 4 bases at J, leaving 11 bases unmatched. The CDR3 is CASSRNYRGASDTQYF. Written as DNA, the CDR3 is TGTGCCAGCAGCCGGAACTACAGGGGGGCGTCAGATACGCAGTATTTT.

V and J are TRBV6-6 and TRBJ2-7; a possible D gene is TRBD1 (6 bases). Germline loops: CDR1 MNHNY, CDR2 SVGAGI (reference sequence). Trimming took off 2 bases at V and 3 bases at J, with 17 bases between the two ends. The CDR3 covers 16 residues. The CDR3 is CASSYTAGVGDYEQYV. The CDR3 bases are TGTGCCAGCAGTTACACGGCAGGGGTTGGGGACTACGAGCAGTACGTC.

This clonotype has more than one count but fewer than ten. This chain links TRBV12-3 or TRBV12-4 with TRBJ2-7; D may be TRBD2 (6 bases). The V gene lost 2 bases and the J gene lost 3 bases, with 11 bases spanning the gap. This CDR3 is built from 14 residues. The CDR3 loop is CASSLLGGDYEQYF. Here the CDR3 DNA reads TGTGCCAGCAGTTTACTGGGGGGTGACTACGAGCAGTACTTC.

This clonotype was detected a few times. This rearrangement joins TRBV3-2 to TRBJ2-1; TRBD2 was called by the table and not checked on the DNA. TRBV3-2 is reported as a pseudogene. The CDR3 extends over 15 amino acids. CDR3 residues: CASSSGTSGRNEQFF. CDR3 DNA: TGTGCCAGCAGCTCCGGGACTAGCGGTCGGAATGAGCAGTTCTTC.

This clonotype was seen more than once but under ten times. This rearrangement joins TRBV9 to TRBJ2-7, with D perhaps matching TRBD1 (7 bases). Per the germline V gene, CDR1 is SGDLS and CDR2 is YYNGEE. Trimming left V 7 bases short and J 0 bases short, with 11 bases between. The CDR3 spans 13 residues. The CDR3 region is CASGGTDSYEQYF. DNA of the CDR3: TGTGCCAGCGGGGGGACAGACTCCTACGAGCAGTACTTC.

This clonotype was observed a handful of times. The chain couples TRBV3-1 to TRBJ1-2, with 12 bases that match TRBD1. CDR3 length: 17 amino acids. CDR1 and CDR2 (germline): LGHDT, YNNKEL (reference sequence). Trimming at V came to 4 bases and at J to 8 bases, leaving 14 bases not matched to a gene. The chain's CDR3 is CASSPTPGQGAKSGYTF. Here the CDR3 DNA reads TGTGCCAGCAGCCCAACCCCGGGACAGGGGGCGAAAAGCGGCTACACCTTC.

This clonotype has a handful of counts. The chain uses TRBV6-2 or TRBV6-3 and TRBJ1-5; 8 nucleotides agree with TRBD1. This CDR3 has 13 residues. V lost 2 bases to trimming and J lost 11 bases; unmatched junction nucleotides: 5. Germline CDR1 and CDR2: MNHEY and SVGEGT. The CDR3 region has the DNA TGTGCCAGCAGTTACACGGACAGGGCGACCCAGCATTTT. It yields the protein CASSYTDRATQHF.

This clonotype was observed at least ten times. This chain connects TRBV12-3 or TRBV12-4 to TRBJ2-3; 10 bases fit TRBD2. CDR3 length: 17 residues. Unmatched junction bases numbered 7, after V lost 3 bases and J lost 1 base. The CDR3 nucleotides read TGTGCCAGCAGTTTCTATTACGGACTAGCGGGCACAGATACGCAGTATTTT. Its translation is CASSFYYGLAGTDTQYF.

The chain recombines TRBV15 with TRBJ2-5; no clear D. V lost 0 bases and J lost 4, with 12 bases in between. Germline CDR1 is LNHNV and CDR2 is YYDKDF (reference sequence). The CDR3 has 15 amino acids. Here the CDR3 DNA reads TGTGCCACCAGCAGAGATACAAGGGCCGGAGAGACCCAGTACTTC. Amino acids: CATSRDTRAGETQYF.

CDR3 protein: CASRPGQGATGELFF. In DNA, the CDR3 is TGTGCCAGCAGGCCGGGACAGGGGGCCACCGGGGAGCTGTTTTTT. The chain is built from TRBV12-3 or TRBV12-4 and TRBJ2-2, with 12 bases matching TRBD1. V lost 6 bases, J lost 4 bases, and 3 bases stayed unmatched. The CDR3 covers 15 residues.

This clonotype occurred a few times. The chain links TRBV27 to TRBJ2-4; 10 bases map to TRBD2. The J segment lost 7 bases and the V segment lost 1 base, leaving 4 bases of the junction unmatched. Germline V gene sequence: CDR1 MNHEY, CDR2 SMNVEV (reference sequence). This CDR3 spans 15 amino acids. The CDR3 DNA is TGTGCCAGCAGTTTATTTAGCGGGGGGAGGAACATTCAGTACTTC. This gives the protein CASSLFSGGRNIQYF.

This chain uses TRBV6-5 with TRBJ2-2, with 7 bases identical to TRBD1. The length of the CDR3 is 18 residues. The germline CDR1 and CDR2 sequences are MNHEY and SVGAGI. Losses at the gene ends were 0 bases for V and 3 bases for J; bases not matched to a gene: 10. The CDR3 region is CASSYSPVGTGDTGELFF. In DNA form, the CDR3 reads TGTGCCAGCAGTTACTCCCCAGTAGGCACAGGGGACACCGGGGAGCTGTTTTTT.

The V and J genes are TRBV4-2 and TRBJ2-3; D may be TRBD2 (6 bases). The CDR3 sequence is 13 residues long. Germline V gives CDR1 LGHNA, CDR2 YNFKEQ. V was shortened by 2 bases and J by 6 bases, with 9 bases between the two germline ends. CDR3 amino acids: CASSQRGSDTQYF. The CDR3 coding sequence is TGTGCCAGCAGCCAACGGGGGTCGGATACGCAGTATTTT.

In this sample, this clonotype turned up a few times. The chain uses TRBV27 and TRBJ2-1, with 7 bases matching TRBD1. Unmatched junction bases numbered 5, after V lost 0 bases and J lost 9 bases. Germline-derived CDR1 and CDR2 are MNHEY and SMNVEV (reference sequence). There are 14 residues in the CDR3. CDR3 loop: CASSLSQGIGEQFF. The CDR3 DNA is TGTGCCAGCAGTTTATCACAGGGGATTGGTGAGCAGTTCTTC.

The V call is TRBV12-3 or TRBV12-4, the J call TRBJ2-7; the D gene is possibly TRBD1 (5 bases). Trimming took off 5 bases at V and 6 bases at J, with 23 bases between the two ends. There are 16 residues in the CDR3. The CDR3 region has the DNA TGTGCCAGCAGTAAATGGGGCCGGAGTAGGGGCGGCGAGCAGTACTTC. It codes for CASSKWGRSRGGEQYF.

This clonotype was counted between two and nine times. The rearrangement uses TRBV5-1 and TRBJ1-2, with a weak D call TRBD1 (5 bases). The CDR3 runs 16 residues. The V end was cut by 1 base, the J end by 3 bases, with 16 bases between. The germline CDR1 and CDR2 sequences are SGHRS and YFSETQ. The CDR3 DNA reads as TGCGCCAGCAGCTTGAGGGGCGGGGAGTCGGACTATGGCTACACCTTC. Protein sequence: CASSLRGGESDYGYTF.

A few counts support this clonotype. This chain joins TRBV6-2 or TRBV6-3 and TRBJ2-5; D gene ambiguous. V shed 1 base and J shed 1 base, with 7 bases lying between them. From germline, CDR1 is MNHEY and CDR2 SVGEGT. This CDR3 comprises 14 residues. The CDR3, as DNA: TGTGCCAGCAGTTACTTCTTTGGCCAAGAGACCCAGTACTTC. This codes for CASSYFFGQETQYF.

The chain links TRBV9 to TRBJ1-1, with D perhaps matching TRBD1 (5 bases). The V and J ends lost 3 bases and 3 bases respectively, with 12 bases between them. The germline V gene has CDR1 SGDLS and CDR2 YYNGEE. This CDR3 spans 14 amino acids. The CDR3 nucleotides read TGTGCCAGCAGCGCCGTATGGGGGGACACTGAAGCTTTCTTT. It is translated as CASSAVWGDTEAFF.

The CDR3 sequence: CASGLSTAGSSSYNEQFF. DNA of the CDR3: TGTGCTAGTGGTTTGTCGACGGCAGGGTCGAGCTCCTACAATGAGCAGTTCTTC. This chain joins TRBV12-5 and TRBJ2-1; D may be TRBD1 (5 bases). Trimming left V 2 bases short and J 0 bases short, with 17 bases between. Looked up from germline, CDR1 is LGHNT and CDR2 is FRNRAP. The CDR3 contains 18 residues.

This clonotype came up many times. The chain carries TRBV14 and TRBJ2-5; tentatively, D is TRBD1 (5 bases). V was trimmed by 1 base and J by 2 bases, leaving 14 bases between them. The CDR3 length is 16 residues. Germline values: CDR1 SGHDN, CDR2 FVKESK. CDR3 nucleotide sequence: TGTGCCAGCAGCCAAGGATCAGGGTTAGGACAAGAGACCCAGTACTTC. Translating gives CASSQGSGLGQETQYF. Full variable domain (remainder filled in from reference TRBV14 and TRBJ2-5): EAGVTQFPSHSVIEKGQTVTLRCDPISGHDNLYWYRRVMGKEIKFLLHFVKESKQDESGMPNNRFLAERTGGTYSTLKVQPAELEDSGVYFCASSQGSGLGQETQYFGPGTRLLVL.

The chain is built from TRBV5-6 and TRBJ1-1; no clear D gene. Germline values: CDR1 SGHDT, CDR2 YYEEEE. Trimming removed 2 bases at V and 0 bases at J, with 11 bases between. CDR3 length: 15 amino acids. In DNA, the CDR3 is TGTGCCAGCAGCTTTTCGGGCACCGTGAACACTGAAGCTTTCTTT. It specifies CASSFSGTVNTEAFF. Full variable domain (rest looked up from reference TRBV5-6 and TRBJ1-1): DAGVTQSPTHLIKTRGQQVTLRCSPKSGHDTVSWYQQALGQGPQFIFQYYEEEERQRGNFPDRFSGHQFPNYSSELNVNALLLGDSALYLCASSFSGTVNTEAFFGQGTRLTVV.

This clonotype appeared many times. The chain combines TRBV23-1 with TRBJ2-5, with D possibly TRBD1 on 5 matching bases. TRBV23-1 qualifies as an ORF whose function is uncertain. The CDR3 sequence is 15 residues long. With 2 bases removed from V and 4 bases from J, the gap between germline ends came to 14 bases. CDR3 residues: CASSQKQGQAETQYF. The CDR3 DNA is TGCGCCAGCAGTCAAAAGCAGGGCCAAGCAGAGACCCAGTACTTC.